This is a list of T cell receptor beta chains from one sample in a study of control samples from healthy donors and cancer patients. Assay: immunoSEQ multiplex PCR; the TCRdb copy retains only in-frame clones and omits some. The table shows more than 65,000 clones, with approximately 84% occurring only once. Sequencing used blood. All receptors come from a man aged 50 or older in good health. Each CDR3 is given with its conserved first and last residue. A D gene is named only where the DNA matches it firmly. Part of the rows lack a size; the others show once, few, many or a class for expanded clones.

V gene	D gene	clone size	J gene	CDR3 DNA	CDR3 protein
TRBV18	.	.	TRBJ2-1	TGTGCCAGCTCACCGAGGAACTTTGAGCAGTTCTTC	CASSPRNFEQFF
TRBV7-6	.	.	TRBJ2-7	TGTGCCAGCAGCCAAACAACAGGTCAGAGCTCCTACGAGCAGTACTTC	CASSQTTGQSSYEQYF
TRBV2	.	.	TRBJ2-7	TGTGCCAGCAGGGGGCAGGGGAGGGGGAGCGAGCAGTACTTC	CASRGQGRGSEQYF
TRBV30	.	.	TRBJ1-2	TGTGCCTGGAGTGTATCCCCCCGCTATGGCTACACCTTC	CAWSVSPRYGYTF
TRBV18	.	.	TRBJ1-1	TGTGCCAGCTCACCAGAGAGGGGTGCGTGGACTGAAGCTTTCTTT	CASSPERGAWTEAFF
TRBV21-1	.	.	TRBJ1-4	TGTGCCAGCAGCAAAGTTAATCCGGGGTGCCCTAATGAAAAACTGTTTTTT	CASSKVNPGCPNEKLFF
TRBV6-6	.	.	TRBJ1-6	TGTGCCAGCAGTTACTCGGACAGAGGATCACCCCTCCACTTT	CASSYSDRGSPLHF
TRBV7-8	.	.	TRBJ2-2	TGTGCCAGCAGCAAGATATGGACAGAGAACACCGGGGAGCTGTTTTTT	CASSKIWTENTGELFF
TRBV21-1	.	few	TRBJ2-3	TGTGCCAGCAGCCAATGGACTAGCGGGAGTGTGGCGTTAGATACGCAGTATTTT	CASSQWTSGSVALDTQYF
TRBV24-1	TRBD1	.	TRBJ1-2	TGTGCCACCAGTGAGAGGGGGCTTTATGGCTACACCTTC	CATSERGLYGYTF
TRBV24-1	.	.	TRBJ2-2	TGTGCCACCAAATCGGGACGGAACACCGGGGAGCTGTTTTTT	CATKSGRNTGELFF
TRBV5-1	.	once	TRBJ2-6	TGCGCCAGCAGCGAGGGGGCTGGGGCCAACGTCCTGACTTTC	CASSEGAGANVLTF
TRBV6-6	.	.	TRBJ2-1	TGTGCCAGCAGTCGGGCTGGGGGGAATGAGCAGTTCTTC	CASSRAGGNEQFF
TRBV11-3	TRBD1	.	TRBJ2-2	TGTGCCAGCAGAGGACAGGGCAACACCGGGGAGCTGTTTTTT	CASRGQGNTGELFF
TRBV7-2	TRBD1	.	TRBJ2-7	TGTGCCAGCAGCTTAGCGGAACAGGGGGCTAGCGAGCAGTACTTC	CASSLAEQGASEQYF
TRBV6-1	.	.	TRBJ1-2	TGTGCCAGCAGTGACGGGGTTTTCGATGGCTACACCTTC	CASSDGVFDGYTF
TRBV7-2	.	.	TRBJ2-2	TGTGCCAGCAGCTTAGGGGCTCTTGGGGAGCTGTTTTTT	CASSLGALGELFF
TRBV18	.	few	TRBJ2-7	TGTGCCAGCTCACCCTTGGACAGACTAAGCTCCTACGAGCAGTACTTC	CASSPLDRLSSYEQYF
TRBV24-1	.	.	TRBJ2-1	TGTGCCACCAGTGATCCCACAGGGCCGACCTACAATGAGCAGTTCTTC	CATSDPTGPTYNEQFF
TRBV9	TRBD2	.	TRBJ2-1	TGTGCCAGCAGCGTAGAGGGGTCCAGCGGGGGTTACAATGAGCAGTTCTTC	CASSVEGSSGGYNEQFF
TRBV7-2	.	.	TRBJ2-7	TGTGCCAGCAGTCCCCGGGACACCTTATCCTACGAGCAGTACTTC	CASSPRDTLSYEQYF
TRBV5-6	.	few	TRBJ2-3	TGTGCCAGCAGCTTCGAGACCACAGATACGCAGTATTTT	CASSFETTDTQYF
TRBV19	.	.	TRBJ1-5	TGTGCCAGTAGTATTTCCCCGGCAGGAGGGTATAGCAATCAGCCCCAGCATTTT	CASSISPAGGYSNQPQHF
TRBV28	.	.	TRBJ1-5	TGTGCCAGCAGCGAAAAGAGTCAGCCCCAGCATTTT	CASSEKSQPQHF
TRBV10-2	TRBD1	.	TRBJ2-4	TGCGCCAGCAGTGAGGGGACAGGAATACCCCTAAACATTCAGTACTTC	CASSEGTGIPLNIQYF
TRBV7-3	.	.	TRBJ2-1	TGTGCCAGCAGCTTATATAAATCAGGGAGTGAGCAGTTCTTC	CASSLYKSGSEQFF
TRBV10-3	TRBD1	.	TRBJ1-2	TGTGCCATCAGTGACCCCGGGACAGCGGACTATGGCTACACCTTC	CAISDPGTADYGYTF
TRBV9	.	.	TRBJ2-7	TGTGCCAGCAGCGTAAAATCGGGCTACGAGCAGTACTTC	CASSVKSGYEQYF
TRBV30	.	once	TRBJ2-3	TGTGCCTGGAGTGTACTGGAAGGAAGAGATACGCAGTATTTT	CAWSVLEGRDTQYF
TRBV11-3	TRBD1	once	TRBJ2-3	TGTGCCAGCAGCTTAGTACTCGACAGGGCAGATACGCAGTATTTT	CASSLVLDRADTQYF
TRBV6-5	TRBD2	.	TRBJ2-3	TGTGCCAGCAGGCGGGAGGGGGGCACAGATACGCAGTATTTT	CASRREGGTDTQYF
TRBV19	TRBD1	.	TRBJ2-3	TGTGCCAGTAGTATGACAGGGGTTTACACAGATACGCAGTATTTT	CASSMTGVYTDTQYF
TRBV11-2	.	once	TRBJ1-3	TGTGCCAGCAGCTTAAGGGGCAGAGTGGCTGGAAACACCATATATTTT	CASSLRGRVAGNTIYF